This T cell receptor beta chain was observed in a study of beta chain features in type 1 diabetes. Overall study context: What patients shared with healthy donors was a similar profile of age, gender and cell yields. Over all samples combined, 107,917,701 sorted cells were examined. Regarding the study as a whole: PCR might favor shorter templates, but any such skew would affect patients and controls equally. A greater similarity of naive, central memory and Treg TCRB repertoires was seen among patients than among healthy donors. A moderate, significant TCRB CDR3 shortening appeared in type 1 diabetes across four CD4+ subsets.

The V end was cut by 4 bases, the J end by 0 bases, with 14 bases between. This CDR3 has 17 residues. The germline gives CDR1 SGDLS, CDR2 YYNGEE. Every isolated RNA sample was fully reverse transcribed, so sequencing captured expressed TCRB transcripts. Assay: immunoSEQ multiplex PCR; the TCRdb copy retains only in-frame clones and omits some. Counted here are a few hundred thousand clones, about 15% occurring once; the ten biggest clones make up 0.015% to 0.017%. This clone was counted only a few times. Its matching antigen is unknown. Material for sequencing was naive CD4+ T cells from blood. The source of this sequence is a man between 18 and 29 years old with type 1 diabetes. The chain links TRBV9 to TRBJ2-6, with D maybe TRBD1 (6 bases). This CDR3 is CASSLRQALSGANVLTF. As DNA, the CDR3 is TGTGCCAGCAGCTTAAGACAGGCCCTCTCTGGGGCCAACGTCCTGACTTTC.